A selection of T cell receptor beta chains follows, all from one sample in a study of blood T cell repertoires in COVID-19. Sequencing used immunoSEQ multiplex PCR; TCRdb keeps in-frame clones, though not all of them. The table shows about 150,000 clones, with 84% occurring only once. Specimen: peripheral blood. These receptors originate from a man between 70 and 80 years old with acute or convalescent COVID-19. CDR3s leave out the opening cysteine and the closing phenylalanine or tryptophan.

len: 11
j_gene: TRBJ2-5
v_gene: TRBV20-1
CDR3aa: SASPGWGETQY

len: 12
j_gene: TRBJ1-2
v_gene: TRBV27
CDR3aa: ASSADRGNYGYT

len: 12
j_gene: TRBJ2-7
v_gene: TRBV6-5
CDR3aa: ATTSGSNSYEQY

len: 13
j_gene: TRBJ2-2
v_gene: TRBV19
CDR3aa: ASTSPRDRAGELF

len: 12
j_gene: TRBJ2-2
v_gene: TRBV6-2/TRBV6-3
CDR3aa: ASSQDSITGELF

len: 12
j_gene: TRBJ2-7
v_gene: TRBV3-1/TRBV3-2
CDR3aa: ASSPRDRALEQY

len: 11
j_gene: TRBJ1-1
v_gene: TRBV3-1/TRBV3-2
CDR3aa: ASSGVSSTEAF

len: 13
j_gene: TRBJ2-7
v_gene: TRBV4-1
CDR3aa: ASSQGQAVGYEQY

len: 13
j_gene: TRBJ2-2
v_gene: TRBV19
CDR3aa: ASIGGQGRSGELF

len: 13
j_gene: TRBJ1-1
v_gene: TRBV5-1
CDR3aa: ASSTNRGENTEAF

len: 12
j_gene: TRBJ1-3
v_gene: TRBV6-5
CDR3aa: ASRLDRTGNTIY

len: 14
j_gene: TRBJ2-7
v_gene: TRBV19
CDR3aa: ASSTNPGTSFHEQY

len: 12
j_gene: TRBJ1-1
v_gene: TRBV18
CDR3aa: ASAGGNLNTEAF

len: 13
j_gene: TRBJ2-2
v_gene: TRBV3-1/TRBV3-2
CDR3aa: ASSLTGTGVGELF

len: 14
j_gene: TRBJ2-3
v_gene: TRBV2
CDR3aa: ASSAATSGYTDTQY

len: 13
j_gene: TRBJ2-5
v_gene: TRBV10-3
CDR3aa: AISSGQGRSETQY

len: 11
j_gene: TRBJ1-4
v_gene: TRBV11-1
CDR3aa: ASGRGNGEKLF

len: 11
j_gene: TRBJ2-3
v_gene: TRBV5-6
CDR3aa: ASSSQGTDTQY

len: 16
j_gene: TRBJ2-3
v_gene: TRBV4-2
CDR3aa: ASSQEGGTRGLYGTQY

len: 14
j_gene: TRBJ1-5
v_gene: TRBV5-6
CDR3aa: ASSSADRLPNQPQH

len: 11
j_gene: TRBJ2-3
v_gene: TRBV5-8
CDR3aa: ASRARGSDTQY

len: 13
j_gene: TRBJ1-2
v_gene: TRBV5-1
CDR3aa: ASREIPGTGYGYT

len: 11
j_gene: TRBJ1-3
v_gene: TRBV19
CDR3aa: ASINLDGNTIY

len: 13
j_gene: TRBJ1-4
v_gene: TRBV4-1
CDR3aa: ASSLTGGTGEKLF

len: 11
j_gene: TRBJ1-2
v_gene: TRBV28
CDR3aa: ASTPDGNYGYT

len: 15
j_gene: TRBJ2-2
v_gene: TRBV28
CDR3aa: ASSFTTGFGNTGELF

len: 8
j_gene: TRBJ1-2
v_gene: TRBV6-5
CDR3aa: ANKGVGYT

len: 12
j_gene: TRBJ2-7
v_gene: TRBV19
CDR3aa: ASSKQGALYEQY

len: 12
j_gene: TRBJ2-5
v_gene: TRBV25-1
CDR3aa: ASSRVPLEETQY

len: 9
j_gene: TRBJ1-1
v_gene: TRBV20-1
CDR3aa: SARDRFEAF

len: 15
j_gene: TRBJ2-2
v_gene: TRBV11-3
CDR3aa: ASSPAPGQTNTGELF

len: 12
j_gene: TRBJ2-1
v_gene: TRBV15
CDR3aa: ATSRDKREREQF

len: 13
j_gene: TRBJ1-1
v_gene: TRBV6-5
CDR3aa: ASSYGGSVDTEAF

len: 13
j_gene: TRBJ1-6
v_gene: TRBV9
CDR3aa: ASSGGQGAQSPLH

len: 13
j_gene: TRBJ2-2
v_gene: TRBV2
CDR3aa: ASSENTPGTGELF

len: 16
j_gene: TRBJ1-5
v_gene: TRBV19
CDR3aa: ASSNPRQGLRSNQPQH